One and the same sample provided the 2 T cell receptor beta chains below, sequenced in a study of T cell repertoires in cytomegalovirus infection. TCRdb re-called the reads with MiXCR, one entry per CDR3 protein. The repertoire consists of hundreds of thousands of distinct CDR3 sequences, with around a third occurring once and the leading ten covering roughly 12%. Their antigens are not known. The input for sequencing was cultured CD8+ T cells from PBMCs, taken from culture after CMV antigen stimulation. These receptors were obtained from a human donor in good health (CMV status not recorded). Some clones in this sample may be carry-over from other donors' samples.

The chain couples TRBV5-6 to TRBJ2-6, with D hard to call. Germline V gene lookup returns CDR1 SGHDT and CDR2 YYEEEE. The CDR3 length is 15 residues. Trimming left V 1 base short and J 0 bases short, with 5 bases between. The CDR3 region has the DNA TGTGCCAGCAGCTTGTACGACTCTGGGGCCAACGTCCTGACTTTC. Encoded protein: CASSLYDSGANVLTF.

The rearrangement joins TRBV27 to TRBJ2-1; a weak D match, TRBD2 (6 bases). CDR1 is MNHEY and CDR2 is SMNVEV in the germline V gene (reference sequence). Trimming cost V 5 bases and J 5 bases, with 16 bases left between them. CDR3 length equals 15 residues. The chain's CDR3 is CASSPRGTIHNEQFF. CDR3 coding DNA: TGTGCCAGCAGTCCCCGGGGGACCATCCACAATGAGCAGTTCTTC.